This TCR beta chain was identified in a study of long-term antiretroviral therapy in people with HIV. Findings and limits, study-wide: An increase in diversity followed ART, yet levels stayed below transplant donor controls. Gathering of blood took place between about 2003 and 2018, possibly under older ART regimens.

At the survey level, the v3.0 immunoSEQ assay was run. Per sample, sequencing targeted roughly 35,000-50,000 T-cell genomes. Generated by immunoSEQ multiplex PCR, the TCRdb table keeps only in-frame clones and is missing some. The data hold 14,000 or so clones, with around 76% observed a single time. Roughly 0.9-10 million cryopreserved PBMC were held in samples before DNA extraction. Comment on this clone: Antigen specificity is unknown.

V lost 5 bases and J lost 0, with 10 bases in between. The CDR3 has 14 amino acids. Looked up from germline, CDR1 is MGHDK and CDR2 is SYGVNS. The sequence was collected from a man aged 40-49 years with HIV. The sample in question was unsorted PBMCs, obtained 3.1 years after starting antiretroviral therapy. The chain has TRBV25-1 and TRBJ1-1; no clear D gene. The CDR3 protein is CASSWGLMNTEAFF. In DNA, the CDR3 is TGTGCCAGCAGTTGGGGATTAATGAACACTGAAGCTTTCTTT. Drawing the rest from reference TRBV25-1 and TRBJ1-1, the complete variable domain is EADIYQTPRYLVIGTGKKITLECSQTMGHDKMYWYQQDPGMELHLIHYSYGVNSTEKGDLSSESTVSRIRTEHFPLTLESARPSHTSQYLCASSWGLMNTEAFFGQGTRLTVV.